This T cell receptor (beta chain) came from a study of blood T cell repertoires in COVID-19 (TCRdb year 2020). About the investigation overall: Samples covering the acute and convalescent phases of COVID-19 were provided by collaborators in the United States, Italy and Spain. The prospective study material was composed of cDNA or gDNA derived from T cells, B-cell-depleted T cells, or PBMCs. Deeply sampled blood TCRbeta repertoires from subjects exposed to, actively infected with, or recovered from COVID-19 were included in the dataset. The samples were drawn from the first 160 participants of the ongoing ImmuneRACE study and from 950 to 1,500 subjects provided by 6 global collaborators. Where available, HLA class I and class II types were obtained from metadata supplied by the sample provider rather than from assay-based typing. The sample metadata nearly always contained a de-identified subject ID, COVID-19 status, age in years and sex. A freely available public database, intended as a resource for researchers studying the immune response to SARS-CoV-2, is where the repertoires were released.

The investigation overall reported the following: The amount of clinical and demographic metadata varied by source and participant and was provided uncurated.

From the cysteine up to the phenylalanine, the CDR3 has a length of 15 residues. The read is trimmed to its CDR3 DNA, 45 bases read in frame from base 1. In the germline V gene, CDR1 corresponds to SGHRS and CDR2 to YFSETQ. Ends trimmed: V by 1 base, J by 6 bases; bases unmatched to a gene: 9. The immunoSEQ Assay, a bias-controlled multiplex PCR, was used to amplify TCRbeta CDR3 regions from genomic DNA. On the study's bioinformatics: The number of nucleated cells in each sample was estimated from the amplification of reference gene primers within the assay. Sequence reads were collapsed and filtered to measure the absolute abundance of every unique TCRbeta CDR3 rearrangement. For each sample, productive Simpson clonality was calculated by taking the square root of Simpson's diversity index across productive rearrangements. The table was pulled from immuneACCESS by TCRdb, which kept in-frame rearrangements only. Such tables lose some clones; where checked, under half of the loss comes from unresolved V genes, and the rest has no known cause. V, J and clone size reflect that table, while D and trimming were determined from the DNA. This sample has over 75,000 clones in its table, and less than 85% of those were observed once. The top ten clones comprise approximately 9% of the sample.

Remarks on this clone: It has no known antigen specificity. No clone much larger than this one lies a single base away; base qualities are absent.

Another Seattle source contributed samples from volunteer blood donors who had recovered from COVID-19. Each collaborating institution followed its own protocols to collect whole blood in K2EDTA tubes. For TCRbeta analysis, collaborator samples were shipped as frozen whole blood, as isolated PBMCs, or as DNA extracted from either sample type. The TCR was taken from a man between 45 and 60 years old who had recovered from COVID-19. The sequencing sample was made of peripheral blood. The chain couples TRBV5-1 to TRBJ2-7; TRBD1 aligns with 8 central bases. CDR3 protein: CASSLRSGQGSEQYF. The nucleotide sequence is TGCGCCAGCAGCTTGAGAAGCGGACAGGGAAGCGAGCAGTACTTC.